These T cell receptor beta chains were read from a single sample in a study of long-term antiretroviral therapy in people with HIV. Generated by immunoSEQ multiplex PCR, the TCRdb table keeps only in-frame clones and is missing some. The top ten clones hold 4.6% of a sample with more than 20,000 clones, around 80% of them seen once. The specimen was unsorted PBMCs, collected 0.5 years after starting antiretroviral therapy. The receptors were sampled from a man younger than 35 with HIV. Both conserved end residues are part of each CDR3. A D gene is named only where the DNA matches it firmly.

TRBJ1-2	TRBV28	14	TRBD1	CASSLMGQHYGYTF
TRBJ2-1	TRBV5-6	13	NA	CASSFAGNNEQFF
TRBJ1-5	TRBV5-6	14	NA	CASSLGGSNQPQHF
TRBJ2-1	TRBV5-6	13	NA	CASSPGVPNEQFF
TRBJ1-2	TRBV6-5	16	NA	CASSYSIYREAYGYTF
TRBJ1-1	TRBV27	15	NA	CASSPGTGGGTEAFF
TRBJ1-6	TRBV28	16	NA	CASSSPGRTYNSPLHF
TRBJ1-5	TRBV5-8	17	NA	CASTLAFMENSNQPQHF
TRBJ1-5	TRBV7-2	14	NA	CASSQTGLNQPQHF
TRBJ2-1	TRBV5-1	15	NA	CASSLDRGSYNEQFF
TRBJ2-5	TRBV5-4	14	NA	CASSFFGSQETQYF
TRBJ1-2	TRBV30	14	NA	CAGTYFGEFGGYTF
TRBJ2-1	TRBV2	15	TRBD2	CASSEKRGNYNEQFF
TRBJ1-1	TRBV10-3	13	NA	CAIKVQENTEAFF
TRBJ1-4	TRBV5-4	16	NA	CASSLDVGAANEKLFF
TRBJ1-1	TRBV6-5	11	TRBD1	CASISTGGAFF